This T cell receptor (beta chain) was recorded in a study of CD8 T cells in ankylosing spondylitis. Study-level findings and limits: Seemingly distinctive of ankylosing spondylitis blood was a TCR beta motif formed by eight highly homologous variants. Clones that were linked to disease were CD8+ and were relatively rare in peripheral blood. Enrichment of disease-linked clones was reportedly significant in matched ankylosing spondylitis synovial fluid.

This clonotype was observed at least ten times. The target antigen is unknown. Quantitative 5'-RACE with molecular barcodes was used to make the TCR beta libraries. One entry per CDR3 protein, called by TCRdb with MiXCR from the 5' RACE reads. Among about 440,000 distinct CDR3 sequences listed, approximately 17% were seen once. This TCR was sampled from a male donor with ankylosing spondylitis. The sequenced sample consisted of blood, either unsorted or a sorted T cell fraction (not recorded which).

CDR3 nucleotide sequence: TGTGCCAGCAGCCTGACAGGGTCGAACACTGAAGCTTTCTTT. Residues: CASSLTGSNTEAFF. V is TRBV3-1 and J is TRBJ1-1; 7 bases agree with TRBD1. The V segment lost 4 bases and the J segment 1 base; nucleotides outside the gene matches: 3. The CDR3 is 14 amino acids. The V gene's germline CDR1 is LGHDT and CDR2 YNNKEL (reference sequence).